Each of the 25 T cell receptor beta chains below was sequenced from the same sample in a study of shared clonotypes between healthy human individuals. Positively selected for CCR7, the CD45RO-negative cells used as naive CD8 cells excluded terminally differentiated effector memory CD45RA+ cells. Assay used: immunoSEQ multiplex PCR; TCRdb lists only in-frame clones, some missing. The sample yields about 680,000 clones, roughly nine tenths seen once. The specimen sequenced was naive CD8+ T cells sorted from blood. All receptors come from a man aged 25-40 years in good health.

The V call is TRBV11-2, the J call TRBJ2-3, with unresolved D. The germline V and J ends were trimmed by 4 bases and 5 bases, with 7 bases remaining between them. The CDR3 sequence is 12 residues long. From germline, CDR1 is SGHAT and CDR2 FQNNGV. The CDR3 protein is CASSSTGDTQYF. The DNA of the CDR3 is TGTGCCAGCAGCTCCACGGGAGATACGCAGTATTTT. Looking up the rest from reference TRBV11-2 and TRBJ2-3 gives the full variable domain: EAGVAQSPRYKIIEKRQSVAFWCNPISGHATLYWYQQILGQGPKLLIQFQNNGVVDDSQLPKDRFSAERLKGVDSTLKIQPAKLEDSAVYLCASSSTGDTQYFGPGTRLTVL.

V and J are TRBV27 and TRBJ1-1; D remains unclear. Germline V gene lookup returns CDR1 MNHEY and CDR2 SMNVEV (reference sequence). The CDR3 has 14 amino acids. Trimming removed 2 bases from V and 0 bases from J, with 7 bases in between. The chain's CDR3 is CASSLRDMNTEAFF. Written as DNA, the CDR3 is TGTGCCAGCAGTTTAAGAGACATGAACACTGAAGCTTTCTTT.

The chain is built from TRBV9 and TRBJ1-1; TRBD1 aligns across 7 bases. CDR1 is SGDLS, CDR2 YYNGEE, per germline. The V and J ends lost 1 base and 1 base, in that order; junction bases with no gene match: 4. The CDR3 totals 15 residues. CDR3 region: CASSVSGTENTEAFF. CDR3 DNA: TGTGCCAGCAGCGTATCAGGGACAGAGAACACTGAAGCTTTCTTT.

V and J are TRBV27 and TRBJ2-1; D possibly matches TRBD1 or TRBD2 (6 bases each). Germline lookup yields CDR1 MNHEY and CDR2 SMNVEV (reference sequence). The CDR3 is 14 amino acids. Trimming removed 2 bases at V and 10 bases at J, with 15 bases between. This CDR3 is CASSLGGRGGEQFF. Here the CDR3 DNA reads TGTGCCAGCAGTTTAGGGGGGCGGGGCGGGGAGCAGTTCTTC.

The CDR3: CASSLALGGTLNQPQHF. As DNA, the CDR3 is TGTGCCAGCAGCTTAGCGCTAGGGGGGACTCTCAATCAGCCCCAGCATTTT. The chain employs TRBV7-8 and TRBJ1-5; maybe TRBD1 (6 bases). CDR1 is SGHVS and CDR2 is FQNEAQ in the germline V gene. CDR3 size: 17 residues. Between the trimmed V and J ends, which lost 0 bases and 3 bases, there was a span of 15 bases.

The rearrangement links TRBV2 to TRBJ2-2; 7 bases map to TRBD1. Germline values: CDR1 SNHLY, CDR2 FYNNEI. The V segment lost 4 bases and the J segment 5 bases; nucleotides outside the gene matches: 7. CDR3 length equals 15 residues. The CDR3 bases are TGTGCCAGCAGTGTTGAGACAGGGATGACCGGGGAGCTGTTTTTT. It is translated as CASSVETGMTGELFF.

The CDR3: CAGGPGQLTETQYF. The CDR3 DNA is TGCGCCGGCGGCCCGGGACAGTTAACGGAGACCCAGTACTTC. This chain uses TRBV10-2 with TRBJ2-5, with 7 positions matching TRBD1. Trimming removed 11 bases from V and 5 bases from J; junction bases left unmatched: 14. CDR3 size: 14 residues. Germline-derived CDR1 and CDR2 are WSHSY and SAAADI.

J is TRBJ2-7 and V is TRBV5-1; 7 nucleotides agree with TRBD1. V was clipped by 0 bases and J by 2 bases; unmatched bases: 8. From germline, CDR1 is SGHRS and CDR2 YFSETQ. The CDR3 is 16 residues long. CDR3 in amino acids: CASSLALGQPTYEQYF. For the CDR3, the DNA is TGCGCCAGCAGCTTGGCCTTGGGACAGCCGACCTACGAGCAGTACTTC. Variable domain in full (rest from reference TRBV5-1 and TRBJ2-7): KAGVTQTPRYLIKTRGQQVTLSCSPISGHRSVSWYQQTPGQGLQFLFEYFSETQRNKGNFPGRFSGRQFSNSRSEMNVSTLELGDSALYLCASSLALGQPTYEQYFGPGTRLTVT.

The chain combines TRBV11-1 with TRBJ1-5, with 8 bases matching TRBD1. With V trimmed by 5 bases and J by 2 bases, 2 bases remained unmatched. This CDR3 has 14 residues. Germline loops: CDR1 SGHAT, CDR2 FQDESV (reference sequence). This CDR3 reads CASSPGGGNQPQHF. In nucleotides, the CDR3 is TGTGCCAGCAGCCCAGGGGGCGGCAATCAGCCCCAGCATTTT.

The rearrangement links TRBV27 to TRBJ2-1; unclear D gene. Trimming pared 5 bases from V and 0 bases from J, leaving 17 bases between. Germline CDR1 MNHEY, CDR2 SMNVEV (reference sequence). This CDR3 comprises 17 residues. CDR3 sequence: CASSPPYWRSSYNEQFF. CDR3 DNA: TGTGCCAGCAGTCCACCCTACTGGCGGAGCTCCTACAATGAGCAGTTCTTC.

The rearrangement uses TRBV5-1 and TRBJ1-5, with D unclear. Trimming stripped 4 bases from V and 0 bases from J, with 11 bases between. The CDR3 consists of 15 residues. Germline V gives CDR1 SGHRS, CDR2 YFSETQ. CDR3 nucleotides: TGCGCCAGCAGCCCCGGACCTTATAGCAATCAGCCCCAGCATTTT. It translates to CASSPGPYSNQPQHF. The whole variable domain, remainder taken from reference TRBV5-1 and TRBJ1-5, is KAGVTQTPRYLIKTRGQQVTLSCSPISGHRSVSWYQQTPGQGLQFLFEYFSETQRNKGNFPGRFSGRQFSNSRSEMNVSTLELGDSALYLCASSPGPYSNQPQHFGDGTRLSIL.

This chain connects TRBV28 to TRBJ1-3; D not resolved. The CDR3 extends over 14 amino acids. CDR1 and CDR2 (germline): MDHEN, SYDVKM. V was clipped by 7 bases and J by 3 bases, with 13 bases between them. CDR3 bases: TGTGCCAGCAACCTAGGGCTGGATGGAAACACCATATATTTT. Amino acids: CASNLGLDGNTIYF.

This chain uses TRBV29-1 with TRBJ2-7; D tentatively reads TRBD1 or TRBD2 (5 bases each). Germline V CDR1 and CDR2: SQVTM, ANQGSEA. This CDR3 has 12 amino acids. Between the trimmed V and J ends, which lost 8 bases and 3 bases, there was a span of 14 bases. The CDR3 is CSHRDQGYEQYF. For the CDR3, the DNA is TGCAGCCACCGGGACCAAGGCTACGAGCAGTACTTC.

This clone has only a few counts. Compared with germline, one end of the junction differs, possibly owing to a read error. This chain joins TRBV4-1 and TRBJ1-5, with 7 bases fitting TRBD1. Germline loops: CDR1 MGHRA, CDR2 YSYEKL. This CDR3 has 14 residues. The CDR3 is CASSEDRVNQPQHF. CDR3 nucleotides: TGCGCCAGCAGCGAAGACAGGGTCAATCAGCCCCAGCATTTT.

This clone was picked up one time. Other nucleotide sequences in the sample specify the same CDR3. The chain joins TRBV28 to TRBJ2-7; D remains unclear. Per germline, CDR1 MDHEN and CDR2 SYDVKM. The length of the CDR3 is 12 residues. V was cut by 4 bases and J by 2 bases, with 6 bases left in between. The DNA for the CDR3 is TGTGCCAGCAGTTCCCCGACCTACGAGCAGTACTTC. Translation: CASSSPTYEQYF.

The V and J genes are TRBV7-2 and TRBJ2-7, with D maybe TRBD1 (6 bases). CDR3 length: 15 residues. Germline CDR1 reads SGHTA; CDR2 reads FQGNSA. Trimming cost V 0 bases and J 4 bases, with 13 bases left between them. Written as DNA, the CDR3 is TGTGCCAGCAGCTTAGCCGTGACAGGTTATTACGAGCAGTACTTC. Amino acids: CASSLAVTGYYEQYF.

The chain employs TRBV13 and TRBJ2-7; perhaps TRBD1 as D (5 bases). Germline lookup yields CDR1 PRHDT and CDR2 FYEKMQ (reference sequence). The CDR3 spans 13 residues. The V end was cut by 8 bases, the J end by 1 base, with 12 bases between. CDR3 residues: CASGSGLSYEQYF. CDR3 coding DNA: TGTGCCAGCGGATCAGGGCTGTCCTACGAGCAGTACTTC.

The chain recombines TRBV7-9 with TRBJ2-2; TRBD2 aligns across 7 bases. The CDR3 sequence is 16 residues long. Germline-derived CDR1 and CDR2 are SEHNR and FQNEAQ (reference sequence). Trimming cost V 5 bases and J 5 bases; bases outside gene matches: 11. CDR3 in DNA: TGTGCCAGCAGCCAATGGTCTAGCGGAGCAACCGGGGAGCTGTTTTTT. Translation: CASSQWSSGATGELFF.

The V and J genes are TRBV6-6 and TRBJ2-1, with D unclear. The V end lost 6 bases, the J end lost 4 bases, and 10 bases lay between the germline ends. Germline CDR1 MNHNY, CDR2 SVGAGI (reference sequence). The length of the CDR3 is 13 residues. CDR3 in amino acids: CASSQDGYNEQFF. Here the CDR3 DNA reads TGTGCCAGCAGCCAGGACGGGTACAATGAGCAGTTCTTC.

This clone was recorded once. The rearrangement joins TRBV9 to TRBJ2-2; 12 positions agree with TRBD2. V trimming: 2 bases; J trimming: 2 bases; junction bases outside the gene matches: 4. CDR1 and CDR2 from the germline V gene are SGDLS and YYNGEE. This CDR3 is built from 17 residues. The CDR3, as DNA: TGTGCCAGCAGCGTCTCACTAGCGGGAGGCAACACCGGGGAGCTGTTTTTT. Translated, it gives CASSVSLAGGNTGELFF.

V and J are TRBV7-8 and TRBJ2-7; D might be TRBD1 (7 bases). Trimming removed 5 bases from V and 4 bases from J, with 12 bases in between. CDR1 and CDR2 (germline): SGHVS, FQNEAQ. The CDR3 covers 13 residues. The CDR3 spells CASSPAGGYEQYF. The CDR3 nucleotides are TGTGCCAGCAGCCCCGCAGGGGGGTACGAGCAGTACTTC.

The chain combines TRBV29-1 with TRBJ2-7; D is unclear. This CDR3 spans 14 amino acids. Germline lookup yields CDR1 SQVTM and CDR2 ANQGSEA. The V and J ends lost 3 bases and 4 bases respectively, with 16 bases between them. Written as DNA, the CDR3 is TGCAGCGTTGAGGGTATGGTGACATCTTACGAGCAGTACTTC. Protein: CSVEGMVTSYEQYF.

The rearrangement links TRBV7-9 to TRBJ2-1; D call uncertain. Per germline, CDR1 SEHNR and CDR2 FQNEAQ (reference sequence). Trimming pared 1 base from V and 6 bases from J, leaving 7 bases between. The CDR3 loop spans 13 amino acids. This chain's CDR3 is CASSLGVVNEQFF. DNA of the CDR3: TGTGCCAGCAGCTTAGGTGTAGTCAATGAGCAGTTCTTC.

The chain couples TRBV5-5 to TRBJ2-2, with 8 bases aligning to TRBD1. The CDR3 has 15 amino acids. J gave up 5 bases and V 5 bases, and 8 bases lay outside the gene matches. Germline CDR1 is SGHKS and CDR2 is YYEKEE (reference sequence). The CDR3 nucleotides are TGTGCCAGCAGGGGTGGACAGGGTGAAACCGGGGAGCTGTTTTTT. Protein product: CASRGGQGETGELFF.

The chain has TRBV4-3 and TRBJ2-7, with D possibly TRBD1 on 6 matching bases. Trimming pared 4 bases from V and 7 bases from J, leaving 17 bases between. Looked up from germline, CDR1 is LGHNA and CDR2 is YSLEER. This CDR3 has 14 residues. In DNA, the CDR3 is TGCGCCAGCAGCCCCTACTTACAGGGTGGTGAGCAGTACTTC. Amino acids: CASSPYLQGGEQYF.